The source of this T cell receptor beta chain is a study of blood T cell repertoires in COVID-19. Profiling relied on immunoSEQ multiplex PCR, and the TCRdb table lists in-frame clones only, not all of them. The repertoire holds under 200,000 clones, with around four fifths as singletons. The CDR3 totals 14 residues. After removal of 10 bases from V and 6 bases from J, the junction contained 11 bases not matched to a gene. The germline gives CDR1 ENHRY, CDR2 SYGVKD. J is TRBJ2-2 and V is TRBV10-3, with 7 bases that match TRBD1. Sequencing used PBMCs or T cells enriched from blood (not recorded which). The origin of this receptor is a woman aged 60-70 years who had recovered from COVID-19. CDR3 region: CATQGDGRAGELFF. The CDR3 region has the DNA TGTGCCACCCAGGGGGATGGCAGGGCCGGGGAGCTGTTTTTT.